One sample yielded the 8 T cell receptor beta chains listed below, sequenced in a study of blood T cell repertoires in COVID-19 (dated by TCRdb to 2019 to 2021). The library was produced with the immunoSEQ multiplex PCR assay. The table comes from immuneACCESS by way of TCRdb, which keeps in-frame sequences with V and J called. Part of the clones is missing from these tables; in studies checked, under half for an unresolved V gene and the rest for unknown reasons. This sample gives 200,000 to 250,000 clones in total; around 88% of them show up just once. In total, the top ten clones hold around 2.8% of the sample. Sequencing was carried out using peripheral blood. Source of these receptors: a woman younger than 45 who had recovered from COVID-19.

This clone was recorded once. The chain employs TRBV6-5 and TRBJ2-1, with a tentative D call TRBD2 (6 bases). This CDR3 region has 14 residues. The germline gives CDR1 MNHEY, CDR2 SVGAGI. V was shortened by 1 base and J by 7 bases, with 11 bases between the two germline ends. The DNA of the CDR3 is TGTGCCAGCAGTTACTGGGGGGAGCGGAATGAGCAGTTCTTC. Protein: CASSYWGERNEQFF.

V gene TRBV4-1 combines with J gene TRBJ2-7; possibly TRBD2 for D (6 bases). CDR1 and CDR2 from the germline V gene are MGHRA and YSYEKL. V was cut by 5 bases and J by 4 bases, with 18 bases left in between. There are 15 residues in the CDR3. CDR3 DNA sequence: TGCGCCAGCAGCTCCACATCCGGGACTCTATACGAGCAGTACTTC. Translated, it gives CASSSTSGTLYEQYF.

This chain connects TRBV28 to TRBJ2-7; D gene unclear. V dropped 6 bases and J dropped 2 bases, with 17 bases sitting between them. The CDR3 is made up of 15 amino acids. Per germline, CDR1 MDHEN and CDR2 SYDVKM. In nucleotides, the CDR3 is TGTGCCAGCAGCAGGATACGCCAGGAAGCCTACGAGCAGTACTTC. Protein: CASSRIRQEAYEQYF.

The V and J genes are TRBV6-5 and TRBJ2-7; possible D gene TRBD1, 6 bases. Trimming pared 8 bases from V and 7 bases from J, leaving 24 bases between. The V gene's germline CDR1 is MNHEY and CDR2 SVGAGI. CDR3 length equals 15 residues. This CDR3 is CASAQGGTTLREQYF. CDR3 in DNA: TGTGCCAGCGCCCAAGGGGGTACCACTCTTCGAGAGCAGTACTTC.

Here the CDR3 DNA reads TGTGCCAGCCGCAACGGGGGGGCCCTCTGGGAGACCCAGTACTTC. Its protein product is CASRNGGALWETQYF. V usage is TRBV7-9 and J usage is TRBJ2-5; 8 bases are a match to TRBD2. V gave up 8 bases and J gave up 5 bases; unmatched junction bases: 13. The V gene's germline CDR1 is SEHNR and CDR2 FQNEAQ (reference sequence). The CDR3 runs to 15 residues.

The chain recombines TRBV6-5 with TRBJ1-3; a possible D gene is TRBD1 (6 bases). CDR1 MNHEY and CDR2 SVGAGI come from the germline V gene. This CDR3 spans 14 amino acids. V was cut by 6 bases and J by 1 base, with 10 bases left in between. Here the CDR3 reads CASRDTGSGNTIYF. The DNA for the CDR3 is TGTGCCAGCAGAGATACAGGGTCTGGAAACACCATATATTTT.

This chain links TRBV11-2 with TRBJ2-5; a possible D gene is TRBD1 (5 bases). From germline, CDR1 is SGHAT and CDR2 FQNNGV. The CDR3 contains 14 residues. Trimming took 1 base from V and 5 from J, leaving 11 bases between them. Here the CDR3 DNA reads TGTGCCAGCAGCTTAGTGCTGCAGGGTGAGACCCAGTACTTC. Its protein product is CASSLVLQGETQYF. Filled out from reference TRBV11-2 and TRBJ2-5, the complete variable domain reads EAGVAQSPRYKIIEKRQSVAFWCNPISGHATLYWYQQILGQGPKLLIQFQNNGVVDDSQLPKDRFSAERLKGVDSTLKIQPAKLEDSAVYLCASSLVLQGETQYFGPGTRLLVL.

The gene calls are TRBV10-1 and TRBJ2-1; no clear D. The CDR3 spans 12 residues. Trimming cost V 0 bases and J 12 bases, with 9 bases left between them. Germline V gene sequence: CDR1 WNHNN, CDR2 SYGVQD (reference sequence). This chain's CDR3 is CASSESSQVQFF. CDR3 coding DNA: TGCGCCAGCAGTGAGTCGAGTCAAGTGCAGTTCTTC.